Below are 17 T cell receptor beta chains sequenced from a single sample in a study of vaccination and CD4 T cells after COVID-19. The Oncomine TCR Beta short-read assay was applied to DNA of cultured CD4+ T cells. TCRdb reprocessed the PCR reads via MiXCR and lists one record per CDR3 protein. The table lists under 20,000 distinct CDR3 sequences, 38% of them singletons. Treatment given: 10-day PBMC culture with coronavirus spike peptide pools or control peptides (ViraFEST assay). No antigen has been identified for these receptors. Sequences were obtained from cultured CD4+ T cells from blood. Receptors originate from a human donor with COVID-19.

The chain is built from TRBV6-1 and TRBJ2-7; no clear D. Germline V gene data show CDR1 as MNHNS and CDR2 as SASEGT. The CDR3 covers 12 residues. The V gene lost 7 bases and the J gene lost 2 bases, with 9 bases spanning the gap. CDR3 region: CASIGRAYEQYF. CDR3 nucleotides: TGTGCCAGCATCGGTCGGGCCTACGAGCAGTACTTC.

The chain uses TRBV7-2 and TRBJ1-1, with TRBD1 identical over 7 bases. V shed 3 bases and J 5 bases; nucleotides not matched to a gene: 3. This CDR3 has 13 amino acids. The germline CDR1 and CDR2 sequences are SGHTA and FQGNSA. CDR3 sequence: CASSLDRRTEAFF. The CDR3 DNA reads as TGTGCCAGCAGCTTGGACAGGAGGACTGAAGCTTTCTTT.

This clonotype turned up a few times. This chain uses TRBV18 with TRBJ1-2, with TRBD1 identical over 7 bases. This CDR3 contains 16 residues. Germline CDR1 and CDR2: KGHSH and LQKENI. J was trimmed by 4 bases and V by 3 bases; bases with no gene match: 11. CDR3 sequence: CASSPLETTGSYGYTF. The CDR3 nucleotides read TGTGCCAGCTCACCCCTAGAAACGACAGGGTCCTATGGCTACACCTTC.

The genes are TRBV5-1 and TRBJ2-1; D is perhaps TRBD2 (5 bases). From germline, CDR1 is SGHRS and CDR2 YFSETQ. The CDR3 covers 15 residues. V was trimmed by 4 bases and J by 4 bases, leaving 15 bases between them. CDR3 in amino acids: CASSVGGWDYNEQFF. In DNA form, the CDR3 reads TGCGCCAGCAGCGTCGGAGGTTGGGATTACAATGAGCAGTTCTTC.

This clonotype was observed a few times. The CDR3 spells CASTQGGFQPQHF. In nucleotides, the CDR3 is TGTGCCAGCACCCAGGGGGGGTTTCAGCCCCAGCATTTT. This sequence joins TRBV2 and TRBJ1-5; 7 positions agree with TRBD1. The CDR3 is made up of 13 amino acids. With 7 bases clipped from V and 6 bases from J, the junction kept 6 bases outside the gene matches. Germline V gene sequence: CDR1 SNHLY, CDR2 FYNNEI.

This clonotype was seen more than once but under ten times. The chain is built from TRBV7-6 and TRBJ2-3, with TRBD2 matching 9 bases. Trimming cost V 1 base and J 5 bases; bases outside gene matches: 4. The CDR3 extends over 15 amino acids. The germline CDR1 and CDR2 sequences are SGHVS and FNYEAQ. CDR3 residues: CASSLVGGGVDTQYF. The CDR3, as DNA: TGTGCCAGCAGCTTAGTTGGCGGGGGGGTAGATACGCAGTATTTT. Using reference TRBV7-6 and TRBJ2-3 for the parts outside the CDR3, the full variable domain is GAGVSQSPRYKVTKRGQDVALRCDPISGHVSLYWYRQALGQGPEFLTYFNYEAQQDKSGLPNDRFSAERPEGSISTLTIQRTEQRDSAMYRCASSLVGGGVDTQYFGPGTRLTVL.

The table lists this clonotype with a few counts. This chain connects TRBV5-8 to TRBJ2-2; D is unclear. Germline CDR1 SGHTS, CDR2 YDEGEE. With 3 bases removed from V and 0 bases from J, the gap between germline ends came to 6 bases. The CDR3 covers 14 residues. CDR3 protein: CASSYLTNTGELFF. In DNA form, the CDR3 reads TGTGCCAGCAGCTATCTAACGAACACCGGGGAGCTGTTTTTT.

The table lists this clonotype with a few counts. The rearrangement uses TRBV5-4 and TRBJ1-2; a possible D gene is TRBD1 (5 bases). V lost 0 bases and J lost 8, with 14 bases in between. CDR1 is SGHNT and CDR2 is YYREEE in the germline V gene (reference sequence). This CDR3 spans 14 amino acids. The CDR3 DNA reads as TGTGCCAGCAGCTTGGAGGTCCAGGGTGGCGGCTACACCTTC. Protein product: CASSLEVQGGGYTF.

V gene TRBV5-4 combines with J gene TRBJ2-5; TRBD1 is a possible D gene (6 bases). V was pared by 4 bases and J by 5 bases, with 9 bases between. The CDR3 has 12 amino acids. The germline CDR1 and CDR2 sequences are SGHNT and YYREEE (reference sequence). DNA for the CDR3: TGTGCCAGCAGCCGTGACAGGGAGACCCAGTACTTC. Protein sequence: CASSRDRETQYF.

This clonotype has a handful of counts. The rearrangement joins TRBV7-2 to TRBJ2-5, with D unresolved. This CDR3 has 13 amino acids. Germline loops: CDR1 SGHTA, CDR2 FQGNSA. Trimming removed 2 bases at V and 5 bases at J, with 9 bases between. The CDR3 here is CASSLPRRETQYF. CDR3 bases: TGTGCCAGCAGCTTACCAAGGCGCGAGACCCAGTACTTC.

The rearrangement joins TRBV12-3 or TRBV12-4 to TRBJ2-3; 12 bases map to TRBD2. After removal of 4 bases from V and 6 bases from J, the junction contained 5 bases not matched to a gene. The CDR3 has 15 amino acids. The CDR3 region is CASSSRTSGEDTQYF. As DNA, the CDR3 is TGTGCCAGCAGTTCTAGGACTAGCGGGGAGGATACGCAGTATTTT.

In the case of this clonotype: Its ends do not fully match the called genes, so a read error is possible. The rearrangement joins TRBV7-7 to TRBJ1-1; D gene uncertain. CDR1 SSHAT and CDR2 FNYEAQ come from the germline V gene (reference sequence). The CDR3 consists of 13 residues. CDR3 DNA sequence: TGTGCTAGCAGCCTAGCGCCTGCCACTGAAGCTTTCTTT. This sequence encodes CASSLAPATEAFF.

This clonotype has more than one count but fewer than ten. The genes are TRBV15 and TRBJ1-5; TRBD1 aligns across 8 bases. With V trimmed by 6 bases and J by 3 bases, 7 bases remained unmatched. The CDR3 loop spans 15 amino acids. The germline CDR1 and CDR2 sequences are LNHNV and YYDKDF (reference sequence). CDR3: CATRTMTGVNQPQHF. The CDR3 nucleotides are TGTGCCACCAGAACTATGACAGGGGTCAATCAGCCCCAGCATTTT. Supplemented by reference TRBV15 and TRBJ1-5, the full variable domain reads DAMVIQNPRYQVTQFGKPVTLSCSQTLNHNVMYWYQQKSSQAPKLLFHYYDKDFNNEADTPDNFQSRRPNTSFCFLDIRSPGLGDTAMYLCATRTMTGVNQPQHFGDGTRLSIL.

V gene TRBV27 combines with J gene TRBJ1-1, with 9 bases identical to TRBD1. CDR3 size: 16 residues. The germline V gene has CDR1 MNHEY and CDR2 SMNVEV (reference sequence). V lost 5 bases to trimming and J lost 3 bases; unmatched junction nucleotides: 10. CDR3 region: CASSRLLDRGDTEAFF. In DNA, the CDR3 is TGTGCCAGCAGTCGACTCCTAGACAGGGGGGACACTGAAGCTTTCTTT.

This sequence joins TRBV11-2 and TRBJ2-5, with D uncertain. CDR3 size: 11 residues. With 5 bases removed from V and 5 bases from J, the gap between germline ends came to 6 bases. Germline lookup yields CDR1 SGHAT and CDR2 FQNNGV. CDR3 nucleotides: TGTGCCAGCAGCCTCGTGGAGACCCAGTACTTC. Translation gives CASSLVETQYF. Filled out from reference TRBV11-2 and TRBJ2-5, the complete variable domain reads EAGVAQSPRYKIIEKRQSVAFWCNPISGHATLYWYQQILGQGPKLLIQFQNNGVVDDSQLPKDRFSAERLKGVDSTLKIQPAKLEDSAVYLCASSLVETQYFGPGTRLLVL.

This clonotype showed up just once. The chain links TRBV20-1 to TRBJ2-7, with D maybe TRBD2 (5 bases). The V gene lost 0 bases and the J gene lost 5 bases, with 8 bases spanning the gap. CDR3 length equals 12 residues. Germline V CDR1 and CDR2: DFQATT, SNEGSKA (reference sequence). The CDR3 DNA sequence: TGCAGTGCTAGAGAGAGGGTCCACGAGCAGTACTTC. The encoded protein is CSARERVHEQYF.

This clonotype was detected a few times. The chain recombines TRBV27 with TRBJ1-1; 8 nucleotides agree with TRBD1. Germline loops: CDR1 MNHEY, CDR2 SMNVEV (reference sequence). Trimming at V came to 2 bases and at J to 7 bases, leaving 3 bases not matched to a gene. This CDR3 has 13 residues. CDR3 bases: TGTGCCAGCAGTTTACAGGGGGCATTTGAAGCTTTCTTT. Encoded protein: CASSLQGAFEAFF.